Included here is one TCR beta chain sequence, with context. This clonotype was detected ten times or more. What antigen it recognizes has not been identified. This may come from a read error, since a much larger clone is one base off. The CDR3 sequence holds 13 residues, the cysteine and phenylalanine included. Left in the record is the CDR3 DNA by itself, 39 bases read in frame from the first base. CDR1 is given as SNHLY and CDR2 as FYNNEI, both from the germline V gene. After removal of 5 bases from V and 3 bases from J, the junction retains 4 bases not matched to a gene. Two rounds of multiplex PCR were performed to amplify the TCR beta CDR3 region from genomic DNA. In the first round of PCR, primers specific to each TRBV and TRBJ gene were used, and the primer sequences are filed in Chinese patent CN105087789A. Universal primers were used in the second PCR round. The Roche High Pure PCR Template Preparation Kit was used to extract genomic DNA from the frozen PBMCs. Paired-end sequencing with 151 bp reads was performed on the libraries using an Illumina HiSeq 3000. Regarding the original processing steps: CutAdapt was used to remove raw reads lacking the multiplex PCR primer sequences. Using PEAR, the high-quality paired reads were merged into contigs. TRB V, D and J gene segments were assigned to each contig with MiXCR by alignment to reference sequences. CDR3 sequences were clustered by base quality and sequence similarity to remove sequencing errors. Shannon entropy, normalized by the natural log of the productive TCR sequence number, served as the measure of diversity. To get clonality, Shannon entropy was divided by the natural log of the number of unique clonotypes, and that result was subtracted from one. The Youden index of ROC curves was used to select progression-free survival cut-offs for repertoire metrics, and analyses were performed in R 3.5.3. Clones were called with MiXCR by TCRdb after fastp trimmed the public reads at Q25, and only in-frame beta chains were retained. Each entry is one CDR3 protein sequence, shown with its most common DNA and genes. V and J calls and clone size were set by TCRdb, not the authors. This sample gives about 14,000 distinct CDR3 sequences in total; about 32% of them show up just once. The top ten clonotypes cover 28% of the sample.

These data originate in a study of prognosis after radiotherapy for stage I lung cancer (dated by TCRdb to about 2021). Describing the broader study: Between April 2018 and 2019, fewer than 20 patients with stage I NSCLC were enrolled in Nanjing, China. In 15 or so patients the disease was a newly diagnosed primary stage I lung tumor, whereas several had oligometastatic NSCLC following surgical resection of the primary tumor. SBRT was given in 3 to 5 fractions with a biologically effective dose of at least 100 Gy, using image-guided IMRT or VMAT. Concurrent therapy was not administered to any patient alongside SBRT. The cohort comprised 13 men and a handful of women with a median age of roughly 74 years, ranging from about 53 to 84 years. All patients were considered medically inoperable, owing to comorbidities in about a dozen and refusal of surgery in over five. A total of about 38 blood samples from approximately 19 patients were sequenced, with one sample obtained before and one obtained after SBRT for each patient. Peripheral blood TCR beta repertoires were profiled in stage I NSCLC patients before and after stereotactic body radiotherapy, and the study then linked these repertoires to distant failure. Squamous cell carcinoma histology was identified in more than five patients, and adenocarcinoma histology was identified in about a dozen patients. About 20% of the 19 patients developed distant metastases after SBRT, at a median of roughly seven months; the other 15 showed no significant progression.

What the authors observed across the whole study: None of the reported P values were adjusted for multiple comparisons. The small cohort and short follow-up limited the study, so independent validation of the findings is needed. Post-SBRT Shannon entropy and its change from baseline were lower in patients who developed distant metastases; baseline Shannon entropy was not associated with metastases. Tumor specificity of expanded TCR clones was not determined. After SBRT, the number of unique TCR clones decreased (median about 9,900 before versus some 6,900 after; Wilcoxon paired P=0.011). Differences by metastasis status were reportedly seen in TRBV and TRBJ usage frequencies, involving two V genes at baseline and, after SBRT, nine V genes and two J genes.

A history of other malignancies or of prior chemotherapy or radiotherapy was absent in all patients, and node-negative disease was shown on CT and PET/CT in all patients. At each of two time points, around 6 milliliters of peripheral venous blood were collected into EDTA tubes. PBMCs were isolated by Ficoll-Paque Plus density-gradient centrifugation. Immediately after collection, samples were stored at -80 degrees C until analysis. The TCR was taken from a donor over 45 with non-small cell lung cancer. The rearrangement joined TRBV2 to TRBJ2-7; the junction holds 7 bases that match TRBD1. Material: PBMCs, obtained before or after stereotactic body radiation therapy (not recorded which). CDR3 protein: CASSKDRIYEQYF. The base sequence is TGTGCCAGCAGTAAGGACAGGATCTACGAGCAGTACTTC.